Listed below are T cell receptor beta chains from one sample, sequenced in a study of OX40 agonist ivuxolimab in advanced cancers. The data were produced by immunoSEQ multiplex PCR, yet TCRdb's version contains in-frame clones alone and is incomplete. Among about 50,000 clones listed, roughly 90% were seen once. This sample comprised CD4+ or CD8+ T cells sorted from blood, obtained in a trial of the OX40 agonist ivuxolimab. These TCRs come from an adult with an advanced solid tumor such as melanoma, head and neck, liver or kidney cancer. The CDR3 runs from the conserved cysteine through the conserved F or W. Clone size appears in some rows only: once, few, many, or a class for an expanded clone.

v_gene	abundance	j_gene	CDR3aa
TRBV10-3	.	TRBJ2-5	CAISDRDLGGTQYF
TRBV4-1	.	TRBJ2-1	CASSREREYYNEQFF
TRBV7-6	.	TRBJ2-7	CASSQGGRSSYEQYF
TRBV4-1	.	TRBJ2-2	CASSQAGLNTGELFF
TRBV5-1	.	TRBJ1-4	CASRPTGKGGEKLFF
TRBV5-6	.	TRBJ2-7	CASSSTGGGSYEQYF
TRBV28	.	TRBJ2-2	CANSQGLAVGELFF
TRBV6-1	.	TRBJ2-3	CASRGQASDTQYF
TRBV7-9	.	TRBJ2-7	CASSLATSSGGQYF
TRBV2	.	TRBJ1-2	CASSPSRDGYTF
TRBV7-3	once	TRBJ2-1	CASSLGLRSSYNEQFF
TRBV6-6	.	TRBJ2-5	CASRNTGGRETQYF
TRBV7-2	.	TRBJ1-3	CASSWTAGNTIYF
TRBV5-1	once	TRBJ2-3	CASSPPIADTQYF
TRBV6-1	.	TRBJ2-3	CASSEAALAGGTDTQYF
TRBV10-3	.	TRBJ2-1	CAISDKLEQFF
TRBV15	.	TRBJ2-1	CATSRDPTSTGGSEQFF
TRBV5-1	.	TRBJ1-4	CASSSDPTGVGEKLFF
TRBV7-8	.	TRBJ2-1	CASSLVGRHRSYNEQFF
TRBV28	.	TRBJ2-7	CASSLPGDSDYEQYF
TRBV6-5	.	.	CASSRTGSSYEQYF
TRBV19	.	TRBJ2-7	CASSIGLLSSYEQYF
TRBV7-9	.	TRBJ2-1	CASSLALTSGRDEQFF
TRBV19	.	TRBJ2-2	CASSIELAAPGELFF
TRBV5-6	.	TRBJ2-5	CASSLVVSDQETQYF
TRBV28	.	TRBJ2-6	CASRAYTGANVLTF
TRBV13	.	TRBJ2-1	CASSSFRLAGGGNEQFF
TRBV30	.	TRBJ1-2	CALLQGAPNYGYTF
TRBV5-4	.	TRBJ2-7	CASSPRGGRAFEQYF
TRBV5-6	.	TRBJ2-7	CASSPGTGASYEQYF